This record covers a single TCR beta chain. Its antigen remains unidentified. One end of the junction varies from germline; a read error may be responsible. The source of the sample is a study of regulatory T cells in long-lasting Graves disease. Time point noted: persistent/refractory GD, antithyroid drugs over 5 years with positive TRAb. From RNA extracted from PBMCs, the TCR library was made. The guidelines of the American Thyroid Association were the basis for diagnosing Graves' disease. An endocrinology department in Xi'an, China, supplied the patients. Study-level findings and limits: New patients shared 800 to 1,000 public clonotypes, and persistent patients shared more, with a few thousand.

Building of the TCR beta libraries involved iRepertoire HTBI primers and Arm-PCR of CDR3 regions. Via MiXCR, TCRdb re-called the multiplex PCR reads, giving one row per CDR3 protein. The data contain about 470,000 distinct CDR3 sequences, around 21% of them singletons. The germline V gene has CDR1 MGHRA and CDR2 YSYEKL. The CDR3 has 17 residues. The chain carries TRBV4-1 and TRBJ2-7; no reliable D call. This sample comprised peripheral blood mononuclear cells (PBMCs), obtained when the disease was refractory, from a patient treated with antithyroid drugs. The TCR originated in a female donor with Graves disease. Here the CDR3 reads CASSQGTGGWWSSEQYF. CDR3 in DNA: TGCGCCAGCAGCCAAGGAACCGGCGGTTGGTGGTCCTCCGAGCAGTACTTC.